This T cell receptor beta chain was documented in a study of CD8 T cells in ankylosing spondylitis. Study conclusions and caveats: The clones that were linked to disease were reported to be significantly enriched in matched synovial fluid samples from ankylosing spondylitis patients.

The V end lost 5 bases, the J end lost 2 bases, and 11 bases lay between the germline ends. Germline V CDR1 and CDR2: LNHDA, SQIVND (reference sequence). The CDR3 runs 14 residues. One entry per CDR3 protein results from TCRdb running MiXCR on the 5' RACE reads. The data contain roughly 190,000 distinct CDR3 sequences, around 13% of them seen just once; the ten biggest clones take up about 17%. Details on this clonotype: Its antigen remains unknown.

The clonotype comes from a male donor with ankylosing spondylitis or in good health (not recorded which). The material sequenced was blood, either unsorted or a sorted T cell fraction (not recorded which). J is TRBJ2-3 and V is TRBV19; D may be TRBD1 (6 bases). This CDR3 reads CASSAGTYTDTQYF. The DNA for the CDR3 is TGTGCCAGTAGTGCCGGGACATACACAGATACGCAGTATTTT.